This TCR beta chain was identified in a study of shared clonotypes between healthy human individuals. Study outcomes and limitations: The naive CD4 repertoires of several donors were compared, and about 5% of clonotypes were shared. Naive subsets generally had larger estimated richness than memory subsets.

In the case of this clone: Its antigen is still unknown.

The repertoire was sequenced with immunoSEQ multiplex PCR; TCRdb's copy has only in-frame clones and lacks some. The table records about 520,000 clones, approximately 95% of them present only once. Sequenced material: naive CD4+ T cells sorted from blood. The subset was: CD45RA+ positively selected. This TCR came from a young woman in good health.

CDR3 in amino acids: CATSRGSIQQKSNNEQFF. Here the CDR3 DNA reads TGTGCCACCAGCAGAGGATCAATACAGCAAAAGTCGAACAATGAGCAGTTCTTC. The genes are TRBV15 and TRBJ2-1; D is undetermined. The CDR3 extends over 18 amino acids. The germline gives CDR1 LNHNV, CDR2 YYDKDF (reference sequence). V dropped 1 base and J dropped 5 bases, with 21 bases sitting between them. Variable domain in full (rest from reference TRBV15 and TRBJ2-1): DAMVIQNPRYQVTQFGKPVTLSCSQTLNHNVMYWYQQKSSQAPKLLFHYYDKDFNNEADTPDNFQSRRPNTSFCFLDIRSPGLGDTAMYLCATSRGSIQQKSNNEQFFGPGTRLTVL.